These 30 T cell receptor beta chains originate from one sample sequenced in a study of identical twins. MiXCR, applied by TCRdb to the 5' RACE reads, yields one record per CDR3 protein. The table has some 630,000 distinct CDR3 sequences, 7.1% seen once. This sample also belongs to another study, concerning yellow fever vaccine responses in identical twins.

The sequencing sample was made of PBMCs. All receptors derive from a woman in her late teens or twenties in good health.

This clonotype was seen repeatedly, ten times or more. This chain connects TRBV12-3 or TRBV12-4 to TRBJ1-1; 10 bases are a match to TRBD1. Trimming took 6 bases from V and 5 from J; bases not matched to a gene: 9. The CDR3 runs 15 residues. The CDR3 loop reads CASSLRQGAQTEAFF. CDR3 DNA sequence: TGTGCCAGCAGCCTCCGACAGGGGGCGCAGACTGAAGCTTTCTTT.

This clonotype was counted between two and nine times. CDR3 in amino acids: CASSYGGGTGGHGYTF. The CDR3 DNA reads as TGTGCCAGCAGTTATGGGGGGGGGACAGGGGGACATGGCTACACCTTC. The chain recombines TRBV6-5 with TRBJ1-2; 11 nucleotides match TRBD1. The germline V gene encodes CDR1 MNHEY and CDR2 SVGAGI. The ends lost 3 bases at V and 6 bases at J; junction bases unmatched: 9. The CDR3 totals 16 residues.

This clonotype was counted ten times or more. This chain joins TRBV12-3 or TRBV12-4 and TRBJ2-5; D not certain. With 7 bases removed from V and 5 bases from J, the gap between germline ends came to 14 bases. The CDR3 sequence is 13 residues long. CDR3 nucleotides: TGTGCCAGCACTCCGGGTCCTTGGGAGACCCAGTACTTC. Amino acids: CASTPGPWETQYF.

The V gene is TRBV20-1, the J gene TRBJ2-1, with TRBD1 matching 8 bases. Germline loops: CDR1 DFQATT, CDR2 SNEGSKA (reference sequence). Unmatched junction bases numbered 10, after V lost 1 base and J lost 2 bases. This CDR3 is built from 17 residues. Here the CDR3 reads CSARGGGGQATYNEQFF. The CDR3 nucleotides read TGCAGTGCTAGAGGAGGAGGGGGACAGGCAACCTACAATGAGCAGTTCTTC.

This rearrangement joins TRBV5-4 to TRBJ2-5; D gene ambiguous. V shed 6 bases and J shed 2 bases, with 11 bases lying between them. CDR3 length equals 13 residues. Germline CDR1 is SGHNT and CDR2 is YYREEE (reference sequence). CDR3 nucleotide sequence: TGTGCCAGCATTATCCGTGGACAAGAGACCCAGTACTTC. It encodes CASIIRGQETQYF.

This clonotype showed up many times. CDR3 bases: TGTGCCACCAGTGACCCATCTAGCACAGGCTACAATGAGCAGTTCTTC. Its translation: CATSDPSSTGYNEQFF. The chain links TRBV24-1 to TRBJ2-1; either TRBD1 or TRBD2 may fit D (5 bases each). There are 16 residues in the CDR3. Between the trimmed V and J ends, which lost 4 bases and 3 bases, there was a span of 15 bases. Germline-derived CDR1 and CDR2 are KGHDR and SFDVKD.

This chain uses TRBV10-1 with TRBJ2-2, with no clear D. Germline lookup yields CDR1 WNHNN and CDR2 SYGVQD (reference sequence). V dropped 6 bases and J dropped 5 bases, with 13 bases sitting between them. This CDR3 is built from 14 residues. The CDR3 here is CASRLTLGTGELFF. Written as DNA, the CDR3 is TGCGCCAGCAGACTTACCCTGGGAACCGGGGAGCTGTTTTTT.

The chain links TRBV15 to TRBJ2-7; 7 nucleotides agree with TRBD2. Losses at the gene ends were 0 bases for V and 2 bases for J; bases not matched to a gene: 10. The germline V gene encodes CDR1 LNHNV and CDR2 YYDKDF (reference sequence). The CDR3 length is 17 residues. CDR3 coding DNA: TGTGCCACCAGCAGAGAGTCGGCTAGCGGCTTTCCCTACGAGCAGTACTTC. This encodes CATSRESASGFPYEQYF.

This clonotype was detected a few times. This CDR3 reads CASKGGPPGANVLTF. For the CDR3, the DNA is TGTGCCAGCAAGGGGGGGCCCCCTGGGGCCAACGTCCTGACTTTC. The chain recombines TRBV2 with TRBJ2-6; possibly TRBD2 for D (7 bases). The V gene lost 7 bases and the J gene lost 2 bases, with 12 bases spanning the gap. Germline CDR1 and CDR2: SNHLY and FYNNEI. The CDR3 loop spans 15 amino acids.

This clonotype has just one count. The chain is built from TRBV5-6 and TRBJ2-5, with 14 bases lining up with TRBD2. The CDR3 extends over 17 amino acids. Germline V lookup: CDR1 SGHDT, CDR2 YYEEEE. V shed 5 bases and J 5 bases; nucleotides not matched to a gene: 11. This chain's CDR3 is CASSSGTSGRPGETQYF. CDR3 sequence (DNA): TGTGCCAGCAGTTCGGGGACTAGCGGGAGACCTGGGGAGACCCAGTACTTC. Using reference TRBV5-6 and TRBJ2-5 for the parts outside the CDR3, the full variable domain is DAGVTQSPTHLIKTRGQQVTLRCSPKSGHDTVSWYQQALGQGPQFIFQYYEEEERQRGNFPDRFSGHQFPNYSSELNVNALLLGDSALYLCASSSGTSGRPGETQYFGPGTRLLVL.

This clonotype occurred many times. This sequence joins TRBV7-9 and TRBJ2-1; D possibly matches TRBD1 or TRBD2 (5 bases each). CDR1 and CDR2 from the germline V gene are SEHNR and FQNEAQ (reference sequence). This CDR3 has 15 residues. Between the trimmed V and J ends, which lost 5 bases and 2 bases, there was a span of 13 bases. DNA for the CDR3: TGTGCCAGCAGCGCCTTCCAGGGAGCCTACAATGAGCAGTTCTTC. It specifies CASSAFQGAYNEQFF.

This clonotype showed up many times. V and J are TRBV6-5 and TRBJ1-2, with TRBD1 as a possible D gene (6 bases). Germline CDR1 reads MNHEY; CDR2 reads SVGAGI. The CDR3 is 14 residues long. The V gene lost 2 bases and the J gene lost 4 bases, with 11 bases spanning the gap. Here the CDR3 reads CASSYRGASYGYTF. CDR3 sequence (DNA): TGTGCCAGCAGTTACAGGGGGGCGAGCTATGGCTACACCTTC.

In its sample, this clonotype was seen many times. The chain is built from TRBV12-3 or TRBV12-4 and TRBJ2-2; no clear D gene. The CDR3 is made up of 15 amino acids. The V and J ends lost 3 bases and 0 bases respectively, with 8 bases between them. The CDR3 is CASSFLPANTGELFF. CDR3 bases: TGTGCCAGCAGTTTCCTTCCAGCGAACACCGGGGAGCTGTTTTTT.

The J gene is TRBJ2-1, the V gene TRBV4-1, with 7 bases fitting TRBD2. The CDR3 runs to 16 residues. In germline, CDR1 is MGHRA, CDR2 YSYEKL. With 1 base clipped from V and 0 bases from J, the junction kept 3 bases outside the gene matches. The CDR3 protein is CASSQGWTSSYNEQFF. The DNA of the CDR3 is TGCGCCAGCAGCCAAGGGTGGACTAGCTCCTACAATGAGCAGTTCTTC.

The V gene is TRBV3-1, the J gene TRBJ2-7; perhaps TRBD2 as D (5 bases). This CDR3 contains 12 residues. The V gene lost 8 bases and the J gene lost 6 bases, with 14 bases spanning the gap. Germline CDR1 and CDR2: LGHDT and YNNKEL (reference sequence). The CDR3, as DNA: TGTGCCAGCGCCGCCGGGATGTGCGAGCAGTACGTC. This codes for CASAAGMCEQYV.

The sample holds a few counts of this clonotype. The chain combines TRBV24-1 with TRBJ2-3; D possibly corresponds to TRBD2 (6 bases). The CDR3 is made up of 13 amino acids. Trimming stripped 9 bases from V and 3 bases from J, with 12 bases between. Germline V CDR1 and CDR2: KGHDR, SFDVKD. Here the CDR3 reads CATWGGVTDTQYF. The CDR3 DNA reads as TGTGCCACCTGGGGCGGGGTAACAGATACGCAGTATTTT.

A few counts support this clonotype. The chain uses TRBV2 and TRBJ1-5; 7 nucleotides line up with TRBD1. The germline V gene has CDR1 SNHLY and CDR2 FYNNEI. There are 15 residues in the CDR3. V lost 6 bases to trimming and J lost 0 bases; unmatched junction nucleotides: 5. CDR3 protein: CASRTGDPSNQPQHF. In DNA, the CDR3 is TGTGCCAGCAGAACAGGGGACCCTAGCAATCAGCCCCAGCATTTT.

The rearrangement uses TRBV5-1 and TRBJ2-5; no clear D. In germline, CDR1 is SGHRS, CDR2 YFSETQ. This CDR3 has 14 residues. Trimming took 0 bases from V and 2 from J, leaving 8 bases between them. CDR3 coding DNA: TGCGCCAGCAGCTTGGAGGTGGTTCAAGAGACCCAGTACTTC. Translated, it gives CASSLEVVQETQYF.

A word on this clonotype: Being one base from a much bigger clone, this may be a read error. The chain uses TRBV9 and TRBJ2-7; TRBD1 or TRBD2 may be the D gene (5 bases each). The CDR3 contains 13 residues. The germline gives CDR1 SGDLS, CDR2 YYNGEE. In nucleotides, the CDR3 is TGTGCCAGCAGCCGGGACGTCTCCTACGGGCAGTACTTC. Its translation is CASSRDVSYGQYF.

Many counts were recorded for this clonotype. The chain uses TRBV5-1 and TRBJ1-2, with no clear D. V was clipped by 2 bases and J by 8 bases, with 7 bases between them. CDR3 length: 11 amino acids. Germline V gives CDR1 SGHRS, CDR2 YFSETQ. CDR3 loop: CASSFEGGYTF. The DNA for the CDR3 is TGCGCCAGCAGCTTTGAGGGCGGCTACACCTTC.

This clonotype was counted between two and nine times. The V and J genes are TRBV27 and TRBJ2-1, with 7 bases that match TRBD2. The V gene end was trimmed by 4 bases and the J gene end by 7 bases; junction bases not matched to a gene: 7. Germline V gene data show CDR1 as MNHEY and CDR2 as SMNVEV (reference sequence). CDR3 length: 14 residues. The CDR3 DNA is TGTGCCAGCAGTTCCCGGACTAGTCGTAATGAGCAGTTCTTC. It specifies CASSSRTSRNEQFF.

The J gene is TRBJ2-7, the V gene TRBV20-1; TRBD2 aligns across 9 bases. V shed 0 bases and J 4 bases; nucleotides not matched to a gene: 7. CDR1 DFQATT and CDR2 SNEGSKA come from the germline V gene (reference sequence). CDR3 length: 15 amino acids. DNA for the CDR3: TGCAGTGCTAGAGATTTAGCGGGAGAGTGGTACGAGCAGTACTTC. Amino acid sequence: CSARDLAGEWYEQYF.

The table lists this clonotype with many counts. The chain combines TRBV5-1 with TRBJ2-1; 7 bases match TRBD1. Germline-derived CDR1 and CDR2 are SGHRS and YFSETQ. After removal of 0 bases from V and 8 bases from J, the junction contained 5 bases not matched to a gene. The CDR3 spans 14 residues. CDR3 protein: CASSLDRGLDEQFF. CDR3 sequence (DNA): TGCGCCAGCAGCTTGGACAGGGGCCTGGATGAGCAGTTCTTC. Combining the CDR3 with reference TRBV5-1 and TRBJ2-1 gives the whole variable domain KAGVTQTPRYLIKTRGQQVTLSCSPISGHRSVSWYQQTPGQGLQFLFEYFSETQRNKGNFPGRFSGRQFSNSRSEMNVSTLELGDSALYLCASSLDRGLDEQFFGPGTRLTVL.

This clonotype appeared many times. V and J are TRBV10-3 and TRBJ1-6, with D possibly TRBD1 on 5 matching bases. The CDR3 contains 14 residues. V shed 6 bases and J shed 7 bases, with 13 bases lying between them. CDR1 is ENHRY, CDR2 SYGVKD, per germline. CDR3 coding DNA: TGTGCCATCAGGGGACTCAGGTCCAATTCACCCCTCCACTTT. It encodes CAIRGLRSNSPLHF.

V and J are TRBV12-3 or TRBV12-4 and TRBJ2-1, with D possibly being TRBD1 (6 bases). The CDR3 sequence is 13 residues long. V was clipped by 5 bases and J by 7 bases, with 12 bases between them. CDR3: CASSPSTGNEQFF. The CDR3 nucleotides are TGTGCCAGCAGTCCGTCGACAGGTAATGAGCAGTTCTTC.

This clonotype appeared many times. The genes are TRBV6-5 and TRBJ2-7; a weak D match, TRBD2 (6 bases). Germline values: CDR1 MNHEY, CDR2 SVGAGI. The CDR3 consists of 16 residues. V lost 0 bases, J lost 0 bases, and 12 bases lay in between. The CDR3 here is CASSYSLGSRSYEQYF. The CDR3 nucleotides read TGTGCCAGCAGTTACTCACTCGGGAGCCGCTCCTACGAGCAGTACTTC.

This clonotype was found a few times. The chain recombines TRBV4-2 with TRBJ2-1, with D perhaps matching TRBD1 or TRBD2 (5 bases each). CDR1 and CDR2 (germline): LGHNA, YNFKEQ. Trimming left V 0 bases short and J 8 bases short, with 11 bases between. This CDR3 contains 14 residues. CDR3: CASSQDLRGHEQFF. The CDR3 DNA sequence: TGTGCCAGCAGCCAAGACTTGAGGGGCCATGAGCAGTTCTTC.

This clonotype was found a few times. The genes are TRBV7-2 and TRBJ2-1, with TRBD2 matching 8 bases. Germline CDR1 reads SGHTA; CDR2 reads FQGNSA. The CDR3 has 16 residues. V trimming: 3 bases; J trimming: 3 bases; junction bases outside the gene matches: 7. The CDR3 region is CASSLRSGTSYNEQFF. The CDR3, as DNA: TGTGCCAGCAGCTTGCGCTCCGGGACTAGCTACAATGAGCAGTTCTTC.

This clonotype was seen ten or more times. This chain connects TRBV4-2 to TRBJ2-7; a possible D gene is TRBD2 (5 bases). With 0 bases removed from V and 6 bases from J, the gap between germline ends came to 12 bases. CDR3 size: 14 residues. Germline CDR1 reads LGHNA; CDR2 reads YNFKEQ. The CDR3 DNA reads TGTGCCAGCAGCCAAGACTGGGGAGTACCCGAGCAGTACTTC. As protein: CASSQDWGVPEQYF.

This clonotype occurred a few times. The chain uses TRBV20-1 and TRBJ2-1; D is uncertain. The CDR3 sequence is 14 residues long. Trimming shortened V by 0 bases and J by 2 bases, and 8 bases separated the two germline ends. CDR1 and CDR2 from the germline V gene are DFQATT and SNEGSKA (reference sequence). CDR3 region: CSARDRAAYNEQFF. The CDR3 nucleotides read TGCAGTGCTAGAGATAGGGCGGCCTACAATGAGCAGTTCTTC.